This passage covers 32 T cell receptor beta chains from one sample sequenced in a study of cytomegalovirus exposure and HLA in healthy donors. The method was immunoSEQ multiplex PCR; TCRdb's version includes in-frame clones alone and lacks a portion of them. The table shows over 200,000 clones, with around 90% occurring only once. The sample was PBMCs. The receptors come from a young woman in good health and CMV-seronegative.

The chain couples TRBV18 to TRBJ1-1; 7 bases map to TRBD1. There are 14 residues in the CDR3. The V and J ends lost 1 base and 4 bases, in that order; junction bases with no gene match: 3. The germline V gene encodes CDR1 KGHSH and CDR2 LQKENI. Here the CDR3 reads CASSPLSGGTEAFF. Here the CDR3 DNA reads TGTGCCAGCTCACCACTTTCAGGGGGCACTGAAGCTTTCTTT.

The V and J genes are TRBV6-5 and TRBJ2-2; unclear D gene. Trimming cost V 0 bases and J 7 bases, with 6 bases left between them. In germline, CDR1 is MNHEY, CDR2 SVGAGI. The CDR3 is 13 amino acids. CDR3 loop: CASSYSGFGELFF. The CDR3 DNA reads TGTGCCAGCAGTTACTCCGGGTTCGGGGAGCTGTTTTTT.

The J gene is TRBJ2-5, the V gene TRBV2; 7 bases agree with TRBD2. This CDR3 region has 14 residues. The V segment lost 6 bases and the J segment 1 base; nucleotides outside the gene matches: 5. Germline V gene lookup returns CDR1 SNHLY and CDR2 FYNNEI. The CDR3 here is CASRGRGVQETQYF. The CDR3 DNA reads TGTGCCAGCAGGGGACGGGGGGTCCAAGAGACCCAGTACTTC.

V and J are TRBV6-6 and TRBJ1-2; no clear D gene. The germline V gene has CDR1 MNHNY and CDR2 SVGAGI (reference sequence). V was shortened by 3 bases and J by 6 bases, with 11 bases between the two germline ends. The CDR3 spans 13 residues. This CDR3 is CASSYWPGNGYTF. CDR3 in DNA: TGTGCCAGCAGTTATTGGCCAGGCAATGGCTACACCTTC.

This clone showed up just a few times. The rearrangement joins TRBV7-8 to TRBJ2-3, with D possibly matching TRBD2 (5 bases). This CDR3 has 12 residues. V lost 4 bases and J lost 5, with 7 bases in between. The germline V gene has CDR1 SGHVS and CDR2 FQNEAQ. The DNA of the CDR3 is TGTGCCAGCAGCTATCGGGGAGATACGCAGTATTTT. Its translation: CASSYRGDTQYF.

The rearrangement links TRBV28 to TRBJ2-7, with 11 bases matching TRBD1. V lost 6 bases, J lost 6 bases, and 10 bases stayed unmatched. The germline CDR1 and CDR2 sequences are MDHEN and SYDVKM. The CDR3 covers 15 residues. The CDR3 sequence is CASSSTGTGGSEQYF. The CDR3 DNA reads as TGTGCCAGCAGCTCCACCGGGACAGGGGGAAGCGAGCAGTACTTC.

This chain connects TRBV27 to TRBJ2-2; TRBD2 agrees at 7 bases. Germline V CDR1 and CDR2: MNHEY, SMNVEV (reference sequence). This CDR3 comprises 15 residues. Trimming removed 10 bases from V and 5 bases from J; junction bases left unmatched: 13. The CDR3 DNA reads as TGTGCCACCCGGGAGGAGCTTAGGGGAACCGGGGAGCTGTTTTTT. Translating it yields CATREELRGTGELFF.

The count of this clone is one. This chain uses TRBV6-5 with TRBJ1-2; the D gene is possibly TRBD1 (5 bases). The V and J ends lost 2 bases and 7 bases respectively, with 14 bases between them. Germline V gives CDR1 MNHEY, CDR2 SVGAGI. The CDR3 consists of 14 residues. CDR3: CASSYKGGASGYTF. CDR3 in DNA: TGTGCCAGCAGTTACAAGGGTGGGGCTAGTGGCTACACCTTC.

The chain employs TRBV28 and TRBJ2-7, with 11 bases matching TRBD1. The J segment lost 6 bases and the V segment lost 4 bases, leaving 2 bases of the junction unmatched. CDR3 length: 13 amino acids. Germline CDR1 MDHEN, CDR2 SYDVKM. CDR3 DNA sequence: TGTGCCAGCAGTTCGGGACAGGGGGGCGAGCAGTACTTC. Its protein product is CASSSGQGGEQYF.

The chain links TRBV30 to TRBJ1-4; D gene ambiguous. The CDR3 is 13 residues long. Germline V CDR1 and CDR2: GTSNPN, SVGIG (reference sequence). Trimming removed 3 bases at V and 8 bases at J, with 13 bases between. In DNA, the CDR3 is TGTGCCTGGAGATTGTCTGGGAGGGAAAAACTGTTTTTT. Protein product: CAWRLSGREKLFF.

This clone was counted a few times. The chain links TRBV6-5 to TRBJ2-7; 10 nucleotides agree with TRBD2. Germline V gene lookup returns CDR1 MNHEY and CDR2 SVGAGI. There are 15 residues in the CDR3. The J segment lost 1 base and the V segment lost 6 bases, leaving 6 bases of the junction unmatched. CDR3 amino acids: CASRAGTSASYEQYF. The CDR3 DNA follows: TGTGCCAGCAGAGCCGGGACTAGCGCTTCCTACGAGCAGTACTTC.

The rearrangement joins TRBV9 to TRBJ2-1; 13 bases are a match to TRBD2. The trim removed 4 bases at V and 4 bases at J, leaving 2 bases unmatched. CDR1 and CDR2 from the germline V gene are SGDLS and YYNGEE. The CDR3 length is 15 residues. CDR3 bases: TGTGCCAGCAGCCTACTAGCGGGAGGGTACAATGAGCAGTTCTTC. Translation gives CASSLLAGGYNEQFF.

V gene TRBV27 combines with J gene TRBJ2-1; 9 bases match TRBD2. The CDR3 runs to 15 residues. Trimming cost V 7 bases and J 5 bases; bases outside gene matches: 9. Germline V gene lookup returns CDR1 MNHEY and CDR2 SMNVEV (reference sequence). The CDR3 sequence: CASTSSGETHNEQFF. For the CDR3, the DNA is TGTGCCAGCACTTCTAGCGGGGAGACGCACAATGAGCAGTTCTTC.

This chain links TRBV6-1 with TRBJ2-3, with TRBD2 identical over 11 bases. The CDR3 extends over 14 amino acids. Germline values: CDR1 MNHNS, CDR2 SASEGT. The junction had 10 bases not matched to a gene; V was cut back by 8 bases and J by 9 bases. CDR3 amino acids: CASDDTSGSSTQYF. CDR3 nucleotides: TGTGCCAGCGACGATACTAGCGGGAGCTCCACGCAGTATTTT.

The CDR3 here is CASSLGGPYNEQFF. The DNA of the CDR3 is TGTGCCAGTAGTTTGGGGGGACCCTACAATGAGCAGTTCTTC. V gene TRBV19 combines with J gene TRBJ2-1, with D tentatively TRBD2 (6 bases). The CDR3 contains 14 residues. The V and J ends lost 5 bases and 2 bases respectively, with 10 bases between them. Germline V CDR1 and CDR2: LNHDA, SQIVND (reference sequence).

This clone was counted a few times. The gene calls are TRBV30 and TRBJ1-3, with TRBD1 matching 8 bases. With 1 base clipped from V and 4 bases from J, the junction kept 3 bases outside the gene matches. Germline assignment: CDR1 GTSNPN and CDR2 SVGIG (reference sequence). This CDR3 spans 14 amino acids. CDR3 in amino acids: CAWSGGTGGNTIYF. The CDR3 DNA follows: TGTGCCTGGAGTGGAGGGACAGGAGGAAACACCATATATTTT.

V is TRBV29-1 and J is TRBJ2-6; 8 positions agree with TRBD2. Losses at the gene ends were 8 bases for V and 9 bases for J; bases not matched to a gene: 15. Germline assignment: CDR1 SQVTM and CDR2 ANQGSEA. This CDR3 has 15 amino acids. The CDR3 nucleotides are TGCAGCCCCCACGCGACTAGCGAATGTCTCAACGTCCTGACTTTC. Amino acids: CSPHATSECLNVLTF. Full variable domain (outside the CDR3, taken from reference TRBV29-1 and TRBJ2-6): SAVISQKPSRDICQRGTSLTIQCQVDSQVTMMFWYRQQPGQSLTLIATANQGSEATYESGFVIDKFPISRPNLTFSTLTVSNMSPEDSSIYLCSPHATSECLNVLTFGAGSRLTVL.

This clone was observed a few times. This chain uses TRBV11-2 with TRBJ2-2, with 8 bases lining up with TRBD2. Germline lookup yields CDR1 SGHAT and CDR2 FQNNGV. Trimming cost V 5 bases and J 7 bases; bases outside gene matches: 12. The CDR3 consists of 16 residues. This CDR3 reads CASSTSGRWGIGELFF. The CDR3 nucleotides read TGTGCCAGCAGCACAAGCGGGAGATGGGGAATCGGGGAGCTGTTTTTT.

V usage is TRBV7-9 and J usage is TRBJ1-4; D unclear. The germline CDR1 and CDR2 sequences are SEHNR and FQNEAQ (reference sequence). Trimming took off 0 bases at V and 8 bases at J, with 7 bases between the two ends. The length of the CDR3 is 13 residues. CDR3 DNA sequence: TGTGCCAGCAGCTTAGCGGAGAAGGAAAAACTGTTTTTT. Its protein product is CASSLAEKEKLFF.

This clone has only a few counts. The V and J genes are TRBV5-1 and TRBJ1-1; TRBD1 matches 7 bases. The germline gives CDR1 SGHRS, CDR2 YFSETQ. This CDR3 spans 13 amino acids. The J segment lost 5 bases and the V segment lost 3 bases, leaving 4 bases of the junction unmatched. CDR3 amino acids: CASSWDSLTEAFF. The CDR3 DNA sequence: TGCGCCAGCAGCTGGGACAGTTTAACTGAAGCTTTCTTT.

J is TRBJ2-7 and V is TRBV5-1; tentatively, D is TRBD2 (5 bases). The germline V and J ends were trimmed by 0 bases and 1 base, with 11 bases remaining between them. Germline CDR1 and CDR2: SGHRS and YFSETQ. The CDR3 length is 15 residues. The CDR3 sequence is CASSLERAPSYEQYF. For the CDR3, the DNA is TGCGCCAGCAGCTTGGAGAGGGCCCCTTCCTACGAGCAGTACTTC.

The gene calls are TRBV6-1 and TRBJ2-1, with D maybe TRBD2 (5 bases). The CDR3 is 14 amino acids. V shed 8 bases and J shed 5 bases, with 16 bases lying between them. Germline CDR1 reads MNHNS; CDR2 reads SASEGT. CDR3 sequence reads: CASEGVGFHNEQFF. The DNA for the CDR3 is TGTGCCAGCGAGGGTGTAGGGTTCCACAATGAGCAGTTCTTC.

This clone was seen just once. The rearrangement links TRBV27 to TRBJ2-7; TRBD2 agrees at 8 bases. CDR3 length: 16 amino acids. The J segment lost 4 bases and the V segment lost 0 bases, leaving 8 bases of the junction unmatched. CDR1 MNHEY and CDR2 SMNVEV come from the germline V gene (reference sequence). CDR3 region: CASSLSGSGTTYEQYF. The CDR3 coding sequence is TGTGCCAGCAGTTTATCGGGTAGCGGGACCACATACGAGCAGTACTTC.

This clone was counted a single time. CDR3 DNA sequence: TGTGCCAGCAGCGAGAGACTAGCGGGGGGCCAAGAGACCCAGTACTTC. Protein sequence: CASSERLAGGQETQYF. The chain has TRBV9 and TRBJ2-5; 13 positions match TRBD2. Germline V gene data show CDR1 as SGDLS and CDR2 as YYNGEE. Unmatched junction bases numbered 3, after V lost 3 bases and J lost 1 base. The CDR3 runs 16 residues.

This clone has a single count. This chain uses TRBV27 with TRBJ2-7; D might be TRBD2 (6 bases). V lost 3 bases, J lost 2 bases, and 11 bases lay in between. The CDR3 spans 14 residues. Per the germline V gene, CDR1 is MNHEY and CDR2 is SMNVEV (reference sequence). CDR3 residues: CASSLEGRTYEQYF. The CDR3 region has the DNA TGTGCCAGCAGTTTGGAGGGACGGACCTACGAGCAGTACTTC.

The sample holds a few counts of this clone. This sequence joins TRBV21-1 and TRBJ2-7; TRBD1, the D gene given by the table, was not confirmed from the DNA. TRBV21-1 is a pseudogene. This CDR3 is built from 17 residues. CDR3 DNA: TGTGCCAGCAGCTCGAGGGATGGGGGCAGGGGGATGTACGAGCAGTACTTC. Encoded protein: CASSSRDGGRGMYEQYF.

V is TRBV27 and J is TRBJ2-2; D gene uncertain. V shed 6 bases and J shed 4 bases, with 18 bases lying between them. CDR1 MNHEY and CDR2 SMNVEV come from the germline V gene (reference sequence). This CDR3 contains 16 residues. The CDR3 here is CASSSLVAPTTGELFF. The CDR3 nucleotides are TGTGCCAGCAGCTCTCTGGTCGCGCCCACCACCGGGGAGCTGTTTTTT.

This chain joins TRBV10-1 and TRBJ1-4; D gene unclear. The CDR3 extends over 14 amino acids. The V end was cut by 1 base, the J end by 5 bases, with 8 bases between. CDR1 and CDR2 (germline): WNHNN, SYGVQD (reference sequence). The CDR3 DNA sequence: TGCGCCAGCAGTGAGTTTTATCTCAATGAAAAACTGTTTTTT. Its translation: CASSEFYLNEKLFF.

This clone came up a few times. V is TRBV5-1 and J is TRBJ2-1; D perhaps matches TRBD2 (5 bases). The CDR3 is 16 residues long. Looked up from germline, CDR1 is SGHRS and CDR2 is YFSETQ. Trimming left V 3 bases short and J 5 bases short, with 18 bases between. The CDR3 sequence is CASSSRPGNTNNEQFF. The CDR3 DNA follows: TGCGCCAGCAGCTCTAGACCGGGGAATACTAACAATGAGCAGTTCTTC.

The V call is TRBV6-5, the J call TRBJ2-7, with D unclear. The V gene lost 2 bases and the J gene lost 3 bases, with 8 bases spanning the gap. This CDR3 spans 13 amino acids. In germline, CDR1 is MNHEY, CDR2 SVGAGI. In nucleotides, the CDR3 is TGTGCCAGCAGTTACGGGCAGATCTACGAGCAGTACTTC. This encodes CASSYGQIYEQYF.

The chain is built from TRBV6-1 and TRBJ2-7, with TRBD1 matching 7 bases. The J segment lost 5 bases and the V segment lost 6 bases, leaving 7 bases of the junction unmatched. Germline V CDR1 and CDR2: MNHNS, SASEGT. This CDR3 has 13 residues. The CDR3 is CASSARQGHEQYF. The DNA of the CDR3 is TGTGCCAGCAGCGCCCGACAGGGACACGAGCAGTACTTC.

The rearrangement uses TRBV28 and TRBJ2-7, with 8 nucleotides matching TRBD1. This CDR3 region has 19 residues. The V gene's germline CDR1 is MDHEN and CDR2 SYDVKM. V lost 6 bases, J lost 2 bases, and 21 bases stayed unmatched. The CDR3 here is CASSRSTGTGLTRPYEQYF. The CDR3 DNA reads TGTGCCAGCAGCCGGTCGACCGGGACAGGACTAACCCGTCCCTACGAGCAGTACTTC.